The 28 T cell receptor beta chains in this list originate from one sample, sequenced in a study of blood T cell repertoires in COVID-19. Profiling relied on immunoSEQ multiplex PCR, and the TCRdb table lists in-frame clones only, not all of them. Here the sample spans about 240,000 clones, over 75% being singletons. The source material was peripheral blood. The receptor source for this set is a man younger than 40 who had recovered from COVID-19.

V usage is TRBV3-1 (or the pseudogene TRBV3-2) and J usage is TRBJ1-5; D not resolved. CDR3 length equals 14 residues. Trimming removed 1 base at V and 4 bases at J, with 8 bases between. Germline lookup yields CDR1 LGHDT and CDR2 YNNKEL (reference sequence). CDR3 protein: CASSQVAGNQPQHF. In nucleotides, the CDR3 is TGTGCCAGCAGCCAAGTGGCAGGTAATCAGCCCCAGCATTTT.

In its sample, this clone was seen a few times. The rearrangement links TRBV3-1 (or the pseudogene TRBV3-2) to TRBJ2-4, with a possible D match to TRBD2 (6 bases). The CDR3 length is 17 residues. Trimming cost V 3 bases and J 2 bases, with 17 bases left between them. Germline CDR1 and CDR2: LGHDT and YNNKEL (reference sequence). CDR3 amino acids: CASSQSDFAGTKNIQYF. DNA of the CDR3: TGTGCCAGCAGCCAGAGTGACTTTGCGGGGACCAAAAACATTCAGTACTTC.

The chain is built from TRBV6-5 and TRBJ2-5, with 10 bases matching TRBD2. The CDR3 totals 15 residues. The germline gives CDR1 MNHEY, CDR2 SVGAGI. V shed 7 bases and J 7 bases; nucleotides not matched to a gene: 12. The CDR3 loop is CASIHRTGTSVTQYF. CDR3 nucleotide sequence: TGTGCCAGCATCCATCGGACAGGGACTAGCGTGACCCAGTACTTC.

The chain links TRBV5-6 to TRBJ2-5, with a possible D match to TRBD2 (6 bases). Between the trimmed V and J ends, which lost 3 bases and 5 bases, there was a span of 14 bases. The CDR3 runs to 14 residues. Germline V lookup: CDR1 SGHDT, CDR2 YYEEEE. For the CDR3, the DNA is TGTGCCAGCAGCTGGGAAGGGGCGGGGGAGACCCAGTACTTC. This gives the protein CASSWEGAGETQYF.

The count of this clone is one. V is TRBV29-1 and J is TRBJ1-1, with 8 bases that match TRBD1. CDR1 is SQVTM, CDR2 ANQGSEA, per germline. V dropped 3 bases and J dropped 6; count of bases not matched to a gene: 3. CDR3 length: 12 amino acids. This CDR3 reads CSVDQGASEAFF. The CDR3 DNA is TGCAGCGTTGACCAGGGGGCATCTGAAGCTTTCTTT.

In this sample, this clone turned up a few times. CDR3 in DNA: TGTGCCAGCAGCTTAGACAGGCCACACACCGGGGAGCTGTTTTTT. The encoded protein is CASSLDRPHTGELFF. The rearrangement uses TRBV7-8 and TRBJ2-2, with a tentative D call TRBD1 (5 bases). CDR1 and CDR2 (germline): SGHVS, FQNEAQ. This CDR3 is built from 15 residues. V was shortened by 1 base and J by 3 bases, with 9 bases between the two germline ends.

This chain connects TRBV6-5 to TRBJ2-4; D unresolved. Germline lookup yields CDR1 MNHEY and CDR2 SVGAGI. V lost 6 bases, J lost 8 bases, and 14 bases lay in between. The CDR3 is made up of 13 amino acids. The CDR3 bases are TGTGCCAGCAGCCTCGGTCCTTCGGACATTCAGTACTTC. It codes for CASSLGPSDIQYF.

The gene calls are TRBV5-1 and TRBJ1-1; possible D gene TRBD1, 5 bases. In germline, CDR1 is SGHRS, CDR2 YFSETQ. The CDR3 consists of 14 residues. Trimming left V 3 bases short and J 3 bases short, with 12 bases between. The CDR3 region has the DNA TGCGCCAGCAGCTCGAGAGACAGTGACACTGAAGCTTTCTTT. Translation gives CASSSRDSDTEAFF.

This chain uses TRBV10-3 with TRBJ2-3, with 7 bases fitting TRBD2. Germline V gene lookup returns CDR1 ENHRY and CDR2 SYGVKD. V lost 4 bases, J lost 2 bases, and 3 bases stayed unmatched. The CDR3 totals 14 residues. The CDR3: CAISAQRDTDTQYF. The CDR3, as DNA: TGTGCCATCAGTGCCCAGCGGGACACAGATACGCAGTATTTT.

The rearrangement joins TRBV5-1 to TRBJ1-1; 7 bases line up with TRBD1. The V gene end was trimmed by 4 bases and the J gene end by 6 bases; junction bases not matched to a gene: 6. The CDR3 has 13 residues. Germline V gene lookup returns CDR1 SGHRS and CDR2 YFSETQ. The CDR3 is CASSLPGGAEAFF. CDR3 bases: TGCGCCAGCAGCCTCCCAGGGGGAGCTGAAGCTTTCTTT.

Here the CDR3 reads CASGLDWTSGADTQYF. The DNA for the CDR3 is TGTGCTAGTGGTTTGGACTGGACTAGCGGGGCTGATACGCAGTATTTT. The V call is TRBV12-5, the J call TRBJ2-3; 12 nucleotides agree with TRBD2. There are 16 residues in the CDR3. Per germline, CDR1 LGHNT and CDR2 FRNRAP. V dropped 1 base and J dropped 6; count of bases not matched to a gene: 5. Based on the CDR3 plus reference TRBV12-5 and TRBJ2-3, the full variable domain is DARVTQTPRHKVTEMGQEVTMRCQPILGHNTVFWYRQTMMQGLELLAYFRNRAPLDDSGMPKDRFSAEMPDATLATLKIQPSEPRDSAVYFCASGLDWTSGADTQYFGPGTRLTVL.

The chain uses TRBV2 and TRBJ2-3; 8 bases line up with TRBD1. Germline CDR1 is SNHLY and CDR2 is FYNNEI. J was trimmed by 1 base and V by 6 bases; bases with no gene match: 6. The CDR3 runs 15 residues. The CDR3 DNA sequence: TGTGCCAGCAGCCAGGACAGGGCTGGCACAGATACGCAGTATTTT. This codes for CASSQDRAGTDTQYF.

This chain connects TRBV19 to TRBJ2-5; D call uncertain. This CDR3 region has 13 residues. Germline-derived CDR1 and CDR2 are LNHDA and SQIVND (reference sequence). Trimming cost V 2 bases and J 1 base, with 5 bases left between them. The CDR3 region is CASSIIGQETQYF. CDR3 nucleotide sequence: TGTGCCAGTAGTATAATCGGCCAAGAGACCCAGTACTTC.

V and J are TRBV5-6 and TRBJ1-4; D uncertain. The CDR3 has 13 amino acids. Trimming shortened V by 3 bases and J by 11 bases, and 14 bases separated the two germline ends. In germline, CDR1 is SGHDT, CDR2 YYEEEE. The CDR3 nucleotides read TGTGCCAGCAGCTCAGTTGTTGCGGGGAAACTGTTTTTT. This codes for CASSSVVAGKLFF.

The rearrangement links TRBV25-1 to TRBJ2-2, with 8 bases lining up with TRBD2. This CDR3 contains 15 residues. Germline CDR1 MGHDK, CDR2 SYGVNS. With 5 bases clipped from V and 9 bases from J, the junction kept 11 bases outside the gene matches. The CDR3 loop reads CASSNRGGPGRELFF. Written as DNA, the CDR3 is TGTGCCAGCAGTAACCGGGGGGGGCCTGGCCGGGAGCTGTTTTTT.

This chain uses TRBV7-9 with TRBJ1-6; possible D gene TRBD1, 5 bases. The germline CDR1 and CDR2 sequences are SEHNR and FQNEAQ (reference sequence). The CDR3 spans 15 residues. Between the trimmed V and J ends, which lost 5 bases and 4 bases, there was a span of 12 bases. CDR3 region: CASSPAGQYNSPLHF. The CDR3, as DNA: TGTGCCAGCAGCCCGGCGGGGCAGTATAATTCACCCCTCCACTTT.

This rearrangement joins TRBV5-1 to TRBJ2-1; TRBD1 is a possible D gene (6 bases). Germline V CDR1 and CDR2: SGHRS, YFSETQ. Trimming cost V 9 bases and J 3 bases, with 25 bases left between them. The CDR3 covers 17 residues. The CDR3 nucleotides are TGCGCCAAAAGAAGGACAGACCACGAACAATACTACAATGAGCAGTTCTTC. The encoded protein is CAKRRTDHEQYYNEQFF.

The gene calls are TRBV7-3 and TRBJ2-3; weak D call: TRBD1 (6 bases). There are 15 residues in the CDR3. Trimming shortened V by 3 bases and J by 5 bases, and 15 bases separated the two germline ends. Germline V gene lookup returns CDR1 SGHTA and CDR2 FQGTGA. The CDR3 sequence is CASSLTGGPLDTQYF. DNA for the CDR3: TGTGCCAGCAGCTTGACAGGCGGCCCCCTAGATACGCAGTATTTT.

The rearrangement links TRBV6-5 to TRBJ2-3; TRBD2 matches 8 bases. J lost 4 bases, V lost 2 bases, and 8 bases had no gene match. The germline V gene encodes CDR1 MNHEY and CDR2 SVGAGI. This CDR3 has 16 residues. CDR3 DNA sequence: TGTGCCAGCAGTTACCGGGGGGGGAGTGGGCCAGATACGCAGTATTTT. The encoded protein is CASSYRGGSGPDTQYF.

V gene TRBV5-5 combines with J gene TRBJ2-7, with no clear D. Germline V gene lookup returns CDR1 SGHKS and CDR2 YYEKEE (reference sequence). Trimming left V 0 bases short and J 0 bases short, with 10 bases between. This CDR3 spans 15 amino acids. The CDR3 loop reads CASSLATQDSYEQYF. Written as DNA, the CDR3 is TGTGCCAGCAGCTTGGCGACGCAGGACTCCTACGAGCAGTACTTC.

This sequence joins TRBV4-1 and TRBJ2-3, with 13 bases fitting TRBD2. The V and J ends lost 0 bases and 1 base, in that order; junction bases with no gene match: 4. The V gene's germline CDR1 is MGHRA and CDR2 YSYEKL. The CDR3 extends over 18 amino acids. In DNA form, the CDR3 reads TGCGCCAGCAGCCAAGAACTAGCGGGGGGGCCGGGCACAGATACGCAGTATTTT. It codes for CASSQELAGGPGTDTQYF.

The rearrangement links TRBV4-2 to TRBJ2-2; maybe TRBD1 (6 bases). Trimming removed 3 bases from V and 0 bases from J, with 11 bases in between. CDR1 is LGHNA, CDR2 YNFKEQ, per germline. CDR3 size: 16 residues. CDR3 amino acids: CASSHNRDANTGELFF. DNA for the CDR3: TGTGCCAGCAGCCACAACAGGGACGCGAACACCGGGGAGCTGTTTTTT.

CDR3 sequence: CASRKTSWPSYNEQFF. Written as DNA, the CDR3 is TGTGCCAGCAGAAAGACTAGCTGGCCCTCCTACAATGAGCAGTTCTTC. This rearrangement joins TRBV2 to TRBJ2-1; 7 bases fit TRBD2. V dropped 6 bases and J dropped 0; count of bases not matched to a gene: 8. The CDR3 is 16 amino acids. The germline V gene has CDR1 SNHLY and CDR2 FYNNEI. Filled out from reference TRBV2 and TRBJ2-1, the complete variable domain reads EPEVTQTPSHQVTQMGQEVILRCVPISNHLYFYWYRQILGQKVEFLVSFYNNEISEKSEIFDDQFSVERPDGSNFTLKIRSTKLEDSAMYFCASRKTSWPSYNEQFFGPGTRLTVL.

V and J are TRBV3-1 (or the pseudogene TRBV3-2) and TRBJ2-5; 11 bases match TRBD2. This CDR3 region has 17 residues. Looked up from germline, CDR1 is LGHDT and CDR2 is YNNKEL (reference sequence). V trimming: 1 base; J trimming: 5 bases; junction bases outside the gene matches: 9. The CDR3 spells CASSQARLAGGYETQYF. As DNA, the CDR3 is TGTGCCAGCAGCCAAGCTAGGCTAGCGGGGGGCTATGAGACCCAGTACTTC.

The chain combines TRBV7-3 with TRBJ2-7, with D unclear. CDR1 and CDR2 from the germline V gene are SGHTA and FQGTGA. The CDR3 consists of 12 residues. Trimming pared 5 bases from V and 6 bases from J, leaving 11 bases between. CDR3 amino acids: CASSIGGGEQYF. The CDR3 nucleotides read TGTGCCAGCAGCATCGGCGGCGGCGAGCAGTACTTC.

The chain couples TRBV5-5 to TRBJ1-1; a possible D gene is TRBD1 (5 bases). The CDR3 sequence is 13 residues long. Looked up from germline, CDR1 is SGHKS and CDR2 is YYEKEE (reference sequence). V was pared by 7 bases and J by 1 base, with 11 bases between. For the CDR3, the DNA is TGTGCCAGCGGCGGGGGGACGAACACTGAAGCTTTCTTT. It specifies CASGGGTNTEAFF.

The chain links TRBV4-1 to TRBJ2-1; 10 bases match TRBD2. The junction had 7 bases not matched to a gene; V was cut back by 6 bases and J by 5 bases. Looked up from germline, CDR1 is MGHRA and CDR2 is YSYEKL. This CDR3 is 15 amino acids long. The DNA for the CDR3 is TGCGCCAGCAGGCCCCTAGCGGGGGCGAACAATGAGCAGTTCTTC. It translates to CASRPLAGANNEQFF.

This chain links TRBV20-1 with TRBJ1-2; D not certain. V lost 3 bases and J 11 bases, leaving 13 bases between the germline ends. The CDR3 has 11 amino acids. Looked up from germline, CDR1 is DFQATT and CDR2 is SNEGSKA (reference sequence). CDR3 protein: CSASRTDLYTF. The CDR3 region has the DNA TGCAGTGCTAGCCGGACGGACTTGTACACCTTC.